This TCR beta chain originates from a study of beta chain features in type 1 diabetes. The study's findings and limits: All four CD4+ subsets of Type 1 diabetes patients contained TCRB CDR3s that were moderately but significantly shorter. VDJ junctions in type 1 diabetes patients carried more deletions and fewer insertions.

CDR1 SGHVS and CDR2 FQNEAQ come from the germline V gene. Trimming cost V 4 bases and J 10 bases, with 20 bases left between them. This CDR3 contains 15 residues. Staining for CD45RO/CCR7/CD25/CD127/CD95/CD27 allowed sorting of CD4+ naive, central memory, regulatory and stem cell-like memory cells. This clone has just a few counts. Its antigen is undetermined. The study reverse transcribed the entire isolated RNA, so it sequenced expressed TCRB transcripts. Around 3.7 million reads was the average for naive, central memory and regulatory T cell samples. Generated by immunoSEQ multiplex PCR, the TCRdb table keeps only in-frame clones and is missing some. The sample lists under 300,000 clones, around 16% occurring once.

This TCR was sampled from a man in his thirties or forties with type 1 diabetes. The rearrangement links TRBV7-8 to TRBJ2-1; possibly TRBD2 for D (6 bases). Specimen: naive CD4+ T cells from blood. CDR3 residues: CASSSVWAGLHEQFF. CDR3 DNA: TGTGCCAGCAGCTCCGTGTGGGCGGGGCTACACGAGCAGTTCTTC.